The present TCR beta chain was sequenced within a study of response to subunit inactivated influenza vaccine. Findings and limits, study-wide: A suggestion made by the authors is that each seasonal influenza vaccination recruits few new T cells.

The sample holds many counts of this clonotype. Its target is unknown. Via MiXCR, TCRdb re-called the RT-PCR reads, giving one row per CDR3 protein. The table shows approximately 730,000 distinct CDR3 sequences, with approximately 13% occurring only once. The source is a man aged 45-65 years who received an inactivated influenza vaccine. The sample here was PBMCs from blood, taken approximately 15 days before vaccination.

CDR3 bases: TGCAGTGCTACTCCTGGGACAGTAGCCGAGCAGTACTTC. This gives the protein CSATPGTVAEQYF. The chain carries TRBV20-1 and TRBJ2-7; 7 bases are shared with TRBD1. The trim removed 4 bases at V and 6 bases at J, leaving 9 bases unmatched. This CDR3 is built from 13 residues. Germline assignment: CDR1 DFQATT and CDR2 SNEGSKA (reference sequence).